The rows below give T cell receptor beta chains drawn from one sample of a study of blood T cell repertoires in COVID-19. Assay: immunoSEQ multiplex PCR; the TCRdb copy retains only in-frame clones and omits some. Of tens of thousands of clones detected, around 67% appear once; the ten largest clones hold under 30%. Sequencing was done on a sample of peripheral blood. These receptors came from a woman in her sixties or seventies in a cohort sampled during active or convalescent COVID-19. CDR3s include the opening cysteine and the closing phenylalanine or tryptophan. The D gene is left open where the match is weak. Not all rows give a size; the values are once, few, many and, for expanded clones, a class.

j_gene,d_gene,v_gene,abundance,len,CDR3aa,CDR3nt
TRBJ1-4,-,TRBV3-1/TRBV3-2,few,15,CASSPPGLQVRKLFF,TGTGCCAGCAGCCCACCGGGACTGCAAGTACGAAAACTGTTTTTT
TRBJ2-6,TRBD1,TRBV6-2/TRBV6-3,-,16,CASSYPTGAGANVLTF,TGTGCCAGCAGTTATCCAACAGGGGCTGGGGCCAACGTCCTGACTTTC
TRBJ2-3,TRBD2,TRBV7-9,-,16,CASSLVAGGIPDTQYF,TGTGCCAGCAGCTTAGTAGCGGGGGGTATCCCAGATACGCAGTATTTT
TRBJ2-7,TRBD1,TRBV18,-,13,CASSPGQGDEQYF,TGTGCCAGCTCACCGGGACAGGGGGACGAGCAGTACTTC
TRBJ2-1,TRBD1,TRBV13,-,16,CASSLEGDRLNNEQFF,TGTGCCAGCAGCTTAGAGGGGGACAGGCTTAACAATGAGCAGTTCTTC
TRBJ1-2,-,TRBV19,-,13,CASSGAWGYGYTF,TGTGCCAGTAGTGGGGCGTGGGGCTATGGCTACACCTTC
TRBJ2-7,-,TRBV2,-,14,CASSVQQGIYEQYF,TGTGCCAGCAGTGTTCAGCAGGGTATCTACGAGCAGTACTTC
TRBJ1-3,-,TRBV18,-,14,CASSPNPLGNTIYF,TGTGCCAGCTCACCAAACCCGCTAGGAAACACCATATATTTT
TRBJ1-6,TRBD1,TRBV7-9,-,16,CASSLDPRGPNSPLHF,TGTGCCAGCAGCTTAGACCCCAGGGGGCCTAATTCACCCCTCCACTTT
TRBJ2-3,TRBD2,TRBV7-3,few,16,CASSQGLAGYTDTQYF,TGTGCCAGCAGCCAAGGACTAGCGGGGTACACAGATACGCAGTATTTT
TRBJ2-3,-,TRBV18,few,13,CASSPPFGDGQYF,TGTGCCAGCTCACCACCGTTCGGGGATGGGCAGTATTTT
TRBJ2-1,TRBD2,TRBV6-4,-,16,CASSDSVGLAPNEQFF,TGTGCCAGCAGTGACTCGGTGGGACTAGCGCCGAATGAGCAGTTCTTC
TRBJ1-5,TRBD1,TRBV7-2,-,15,CASSPGQRSNQPQHF,TGTGCCAGCAGCCCGGGACAGAGAAGCAATCAGCCCCAGCATTTT
TRBJ1-6,-,TRBV3-1/TRBV3-2,-,14,CASSHQGFNSPLHF,TGTGCCAGCAGCCACCAGGGTTTTAATTCACCCCTCCACTTT
TRBJ1-5,-,TRBV30,-,14,CAWSVARGRQPQHF,TGTGCCTGGAGTGTGGCCAGGGGCCGTCAGCCCCAGCATTTT
TRBJ1-1,TRBD1,TRBV6-5,-,14,CASSPGQGGSEAFF,TGTGCCAGCAGCCCAGGACAGGGGGGGTCTGAAGCTTTCTTT
TRBJ1-1,-,TRBV11-2,-,14,CASSLDSYNTEAFF,TGTGCCAGCAGCTTAGACAGTTATAACACTGAAGCTTTCTTT
TRBJ2-3,-,TRBV7-2,-,15,CASSLSAGSTDTQYF,TGTGCCAGCAGCTTATCGGCAGGGAGCACAGATACGCAGTATTTT
TRBJ2-5,TRBD2,TRBV28,-,18,CASSALRGTSGVKETQYF,TGTGCCAGCAGCGCCCTCAGGGGGACTAGCGGGGTCAAAGAGACCCAGTACTTC
TRBJ1-2,TRBD1,TRBV7-2,-,19,CASSLLPTGTGALGYGYTF,TGTGCCAGCAGCTTACTTCCGACAGGGACAGGGGCGCTTGGATATGGCTACACCTTC
TRBJ1-6,TRBD1,TRBV29-1,few,14,CSARDSSYNSPLHF,TGCAGCGCCCGGGACAGCTCCTATAATTCACCCCTCCACTTT
TRBJ1-2,TRBD1,TRBV2,-,13,CASRQQGARGHTF,TGTGCCAGCAGGCAACAGGGGGCGCGGGGCCACACCTTC
TRBJ2-1,-,TRBV19,-,14,CAVAAAGWSGGQFF,TGTGCCGTCGCCGCGGCGGGGTGGAGTGGGGGACAGTTCTTC
TRBJ1-5,-,TRBV24-1,-,14,CATSDPPFNQPQHF,TGTGCCACCAGTGATCCCCCATTCAATCAGCCCCAGCATTTT
TRBJ2-2,-,TRBV5-1,-,16,CASSLVQGMNTGELFF,TGCGCCAGCAGCTTGGTTCAGGGGATGAACACCGGGGAGCTGTTTTTT
TRBJ1-1,-,TRBV6-5,-,16,CASSYSAGRWRNEAFF,TGTGCCAGCAGTTACTCAGCGGGCAGGTGGAGAAATGAAGCTTTCTTT
TRBJ2-3,TRBD1,TRBV5-4,-,15,CASSLTGGGTDTQYF,TGTGCCAGCAGCCTGACAGGGGGCGGCACAGATACGCAGTATTTT
TRBJ1-3,-,TRBV2,-,14,CAKGTSNSGNTIYF,TGTGCCAAGGGGACTTCAAACTCTGGAAACACCATATATTTT
TRBJ1-3,-,TRBV28,-,18,CASSLRGQTTASGNTIYF,TGTGCCAGCAGTTTAAGAGGACAGACCACAGCCTCTGGAAACACCATATATTTT
TRBJ1-3,-,TRBV18,few,15,CASSLTDSSGNTIYF,TGTGCCAGCTCCCTGACCGACAGCTCTGGAAACACCATATATTTT
TRBJ2-3,-,TRBV12-2,-,16,CASRTRTNGSTDTQYF,TGTGCAAGTCGCACCCGGACAAATGGGAGCACAGATACGCAGTATTTT
TRBJ2-3,TRBD1,TRBV7-9,-,17,CASSFRVGQGATDTQYF,TGTGCCAGCAGCTTTAGAGTTGGACAGGGGGCGACAGATACGCAGTATTTT
TRBJ1-2,-,TRBV28,-,15,CASSLGFRGVYGYTF,TGTGCCAGCAGTTTAGGTTTCCGGGGGGTCTATGGCTACACCTTC
TRBJ2-5,TRBD1,TRBV5-1,-,16,CASSLGLRQGQETQYF,TGCGCCAGCAGCTTGGGGTTGAGACAGGGCCAAGAGACCCAGTACTTC
TRBJ1-4,-,TRBV6-5,-,14,CASSYGGANEKLFF,TGTGCCAGCAGTTACGGGGGCGCGAATGAAAAACTGTTTTTT
TRBJ2-7,-,TRBV2,-,11,CASSANYEQYF,TGTGCCAGCAGTGCAAACTACGAGCAGTACTTC
TRBJ2-3,TRBD2,TRBV2,few,17,CASSIHPGLAGTDTQYF,TGTGCCAGCAGTATCCACCCGGGACTAGCGGGCACAGATACGCAGTATTTT
TRBJ2-5,-,TRBV9,-,14,CASSVAGGEETQYF,TGTGCCAGCAGCGTAGCAGGAGGGGAAGAGACCCAGTACTTC
TRBJ1-2,-,TRBV9,-,15,CASSAGLQGIYGYTF,TGTGCCAGCAGCGCCGGTCTACAGGGAATCTATGGCTACACCTTC
TRBJ1-2,-,TRBV28,-,14,CASSWGGSNYGYTF,TGTGCCAGCAGTTGGGGCGGATCTAACTATGGCTACACCTTC
TRBJ1-2,TRBD1,TRBV6-4,-,15,CASSPGQGAQYGYTF,TGTGCCAGCAGTCCCGGACAGGGGGCACAGTATGGCTACACCTTC
TRBJ1-1,-,TRBV12-3/TRBV12-4,-,13,CASSFYKNTEAFF,TGTGCCAGCAGTTTTTACAAGAACACTGAAGCTTTCTTT
TRBJ1-2,TRBD1,TRBV27,-,15,CASSARDRQNYGYTF,TGTGCCAGCAGTGCCCGGGACAGACAAAACTATGGCTACACCTTC
TRBJ1-1,-,TRBV4-1,-,16,CASSQDTGRRNTEAFF,TGCGCCAGCAGCCAAGATACAGGAAGACGGAACACTGAAGCTTTCTTT
TRBJ2-1,TRBD1,TRBV7-9,-,15,CASSSTGTGGGEQFF,TGTGCCAGCAGCTCTACCGGGACAGGGGGGGGTGAGCAGTTCTTC
TRBJ2-1,TRBD2,TRBV11-2,-,16,CASSFIDSGGANEQFF,TGTGCCAGCAGCTTTATCGATAGCGGGGGGGCCAACGAGCAGTTCTTC
TRBJ2-7,-,TRBV18,-,12,CASSGLAYEQYF,TGTGCCAGCTCGGGACTTGCCTACGAGCAGTACTTC
TRBJ1-2,-,TRBV30,once,15,CAWSYTGRANYGYTF,TGTGCCTGGAGTTATACAGGGAGAGCTAACTATGGCTACACCTTC
TRBJ1-2,-,TRBV6-2/TRBV6-3,few,12,CASSSGILGYTF,TGTGCCAGCAGTAGCGGCATCTTAGGCTACACCTTC
TRBJ2-5,TRBD2,TRBV29-1,-,12,CSGQRGGETQYF,TGCAGCGGGCAGCGGGGGGGAGAGACCCAGTACTTC